The source of this T cell receptor beta chain is a study of OX40 agonist ivuxolimab in advanced cancers. Data came from immunoSEQ multiplex PCR; TCRdb stores just in-frame clones and leaves some out. The table lists fewer than 60,000 clones, roughly nine tenths of them singletons. The CDR3 sequence is 14 residues long. Germline lookup yields CDR1 SQVTM and CDR2 ANQGSEA. Unmatched junction bases numbered 15, after V lost 8 bases and J lost 10 bases. The source of this sequence is an adult with an advanced solid tumor such as melanoma, head and neck, liver or kidney cancer. The V call is TRBV29-1, the J call TRBJ2-1; 9 nucleotides line up with TRBD1. Sequencing was performed on CD4+ or CD8+ T cells sorted from blood, taken in a trial of the OX40 agonist ivuxolimab. The CDR3, as DNA: TGCAGCACCGCGTGGGACAGGGATTCCGGGGAGCAGTTCTTC. It yields the protein CSTAWDRDSGEQFF.